The sequence of this T cell receptor (beta chain) was determined in a study of shared clonotypes between healthy human individuals. Background on the study: The cohort had a couple of women and a few men, ages 18 to 49. Each donor had three CD4 naive, three CD4 memory, two CD8 naive and one CD8 memory plate.

The CDR3 spans 13 residues. Germline CDR1 is MDHEN and CDR2 is SYDVKM. The junction had 5 bases not matched to a gene; V was cut back by 10 bases and J by 3 bases. This table comes from immunoSEQ multiplex PCR, and its TCRdb copy is limited to in-frame clones, with some not included. In the table there are about 2.4 million clones, approximately 90% of which are singletons. The V gene is TRBV28, the J gene TRBJ2-7; 11 bases map to TRBD1. The receptor comes from a man younger than 35 in good health. What was sequenced was naive CD4+ T cells sorted from blood. Subset denoted: CD45RA+ positively selected. CDR3 protein: CATSGTGGYEQYF. The CDR3 DNA follows: TGTGCCACTTCCGGGACAGGGGGCTACGAGCAGTACTTC.